This T cell receptor beta chain was recovered during a study of blood T cell repertoires in COVID-19. Background on the study: PBMCs, B-cell-depleted T cells, or T cells were the source of the cDNA or gDNA that made up the material.

The cohort comprised adults aged about 18 to 100 years residing in under 30 US areas. Grouping used clinical history reported by participants in a survey and questionnaire. The CDR3 loop spans 16 amino acids. The germline CDR1 and CDR2 sequences are SGHRS and YFSETQ. The J segment lost 7 bases and the V segment lost 0 bases, leaving 7 bases of the junction unmatched. Original data processing: By means of reference gene primer amplification, nucleated cell counts were estimated. Produced via immunoSEQ multiplex PCR; TCRdb's table is partial and in-frame only. That table furnishes V, J and clone size, whereas the DNA furnished D and trimming. The data contain under 250,000 clones, 75% to 90% of them singletons.

This chain uses TRBV5-1 with TRBJ1-2; 12 bases are a match to TRBD1. The clonotype comes from a woman aged 40 to 50 who had been exposed to COVID-19. Sequences were obtained from PBMCs or T cells enriched from blood (not recorded which). CDR3 residues: CASSLEGTGGAGGYTF. The CDR3 region has the DNA TGCGCCAGCAGCTTGGAAGGGACAGGGGGCGCCGGTGGCTACACCTTC.